The sequence of this T cell receptor beta chain was determined in a study of blood T cell repertoires in COVID-19. The wider study: PBMCs, B-cell-depleted T cells, or T cells were the source of the cDNA or gDNA that made up the material.

This table comes from immunoSEQ multiplex PCR, and its TCRdb copy is limited to in-frame clones, with some not included. The sample shows some 160,000 clones, around four fifths of them seen only once. The CDR3 sequence is 15 residues long. The TCR comes from a man in his 70s with active or convalescent COVID-19. V is TRBV21-1 and J is TRBJ2-3; the tabulated D call, TRBD2, remains unverified against the DNA. TRBV21-1 is termed a pseudogene. Sequencing input: peripheral blood. The CDR3 coding sequence is TGTGCCAGCAGCAACGGAGCGAGACGCACAGATACGCAGTATTTT. Its translation is CASSNGARRTDTQYF.